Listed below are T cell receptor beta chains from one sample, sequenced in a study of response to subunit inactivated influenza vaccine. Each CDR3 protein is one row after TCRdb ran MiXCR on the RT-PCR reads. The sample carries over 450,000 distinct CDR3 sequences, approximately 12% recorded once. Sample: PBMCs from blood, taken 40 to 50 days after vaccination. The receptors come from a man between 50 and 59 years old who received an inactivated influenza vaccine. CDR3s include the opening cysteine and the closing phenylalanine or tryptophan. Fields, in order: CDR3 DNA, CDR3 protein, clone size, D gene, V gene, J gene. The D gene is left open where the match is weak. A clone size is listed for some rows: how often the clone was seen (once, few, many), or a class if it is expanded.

CDR3 DNA: TGCAGTGCTATCCACAGCGGCCAAGAGACCCAGTACTTC
CDR3 protein: CSAIHSGQETQYF
clone size: NA
D gene: NA
V gene: TRBV20-1
J gene: TRBJ2-5

CDR3 DNA: TGCGCCAGCAGCCAAGCACCCCGGACTAGCGGGGGGAGAAGGGAGACCCAGTACTTC
CDR3 protein: CASSQAPRTSGGRRETQYF
clone size: NA
D gene: TRBD2
V gene: TRBV4-1
J gene: TRBJ2-5

CDR3 DNA: TGCGCCAGCAGTGACCCAGGGACTGGAAACACCATATATTTT
CDR3 protein: CASSDPGTGNTIYF
clone size: NA
D gene: NA
V gene: TRBV10-1
J gene: TRBJ1-3

CDR3 DNA: TGCAGTGCAGGGAAAGGGTGGGACGAGCAGTACTTC
CDR3 protein: CSAGKGWDEQYF
clone size: NA
D gene: NA
V gene: TRBV20-1
J gene: TRBJ2-7

CDR3 DNA: TGCAGTGCTAGGGTCCCTTGGGAGACACAAGCTTTCTTT
CDR3 protein: CSARVPWETQAFF
clone size: many
D gene: NA
V gene: TRBV20-1
J gene: TRBJ1-1

CDR3 DNA: TGTGCCAGCAGTTTAACCAGGGTCGACCAGCCCCAGCATTTT
CDR3 protein: CASSLTRVDQPQHF
clone size: many
D gene: NA
V gene: TRBV12-3/TRBV12-4
J gene: TRBJ1-5

CDR3 DNA: TGTGCCAGCAGCTTAGCAGGGTTACTCTACGAGCAGTACTTC
CDR3 protein: CASSLAGLLYEQYF
clone size: NA
D gene: NA
V gene: TRBV13
J gene: TRBJ2-7

CDR3 DNA: TGTGCCAGCAAACCTACCGGGACAGGGAACAATGAGCAGTTCTTC
CDR3 protein: CASKPTGTGNNEQFF
clone size: many
D gene: TRBD1
V gene: TRBV12-3/TRBV12-4
J gene: TRBJ2-1

CDR3 DNA: TGCGCCAGCAGCCAAGATTCGGGCAGGGGCTATGGCTACACCTTC
CDR3 protein: CASSQDSGRGYGYTF
clone size: few
D gene: NA
V gene: TRBV4-3
J gene: TRBJ1-2

CDR3 DNA: TGCAGTGCTCAATCCCCGGGAGTGAGCACAGATACGCAGTATTTT
CDR3 protein: CSAQSPGVSTDTQYF
clone size: many
D gene: NA
V gene: TRBV20-1
J gene: TRBJ2-3

CDR3 DNA: TGCGCCAGCAGCATTGGGACTAGCGGGGGCTGGGAGACCCAGTACTTC
CDR3 protein: CASSIGTSGGWETQYF
clone size: many
D gene: TRBD2
V gene: TRBV5-1
J gene: TRBJ2-5

CDR3 DNA: TGCGCCAGCAGCCCCCCGGCGTCGGGAGAGACCCAGTACTTC
CDR3 protein: CASSPPASGETQYF
clone size: NA
D gene: NA
V gene: TRBV4-1
J gene: TRBJ2-5

CDR3 DNA: TGTGCCAGCAGCTCCGCATGGCTCGAGCAGTACTTC
CDR3 protein: CASSSAWLEQYF
clone size: once
D gene: NA
V gene: TRBV7-2
J gene: TRBJ2-7

CDR3 DNA: TGCAGTGCTGGTTACAGCCGATTTCGGGGCGAGCAGTACTTC
CDR3 protein: CSAGYSRFRGEQYF
clone size: few
D gene: NA
V gene: TRBV20-1
J gene: TRBJ2-7

CDR3 DNA: TGTGCCAGCAGTGGACAGGGTGAATATGGCTACACCTTC
CDR3 protein: CASSGQGEYGYTF
clone size: many
D gene: TRBD1
V gene: TRBV12-3/TRBV12-4
J gene: TRBJ1-2

CDR3 DNA: TGCAGTGCTAGAGACAGGGGGCGCTTAACAGATACGCAGTATTTT
CDR3 protein: CSARDRGRLTDTQYF
clone size: many
D gene: TRBD1
V gene: TRBV20-1
J gene: TRBJ2-3

CDR3 DNA: TGTGCCAGCAGCTTGGTAGCGGATTCCTACAATGAGCAGTTCTTC
CDR3 protein: CASSLVADSYNEQFF
clone size: many
D gene: NA
V gene: TRBV7-9
J gene: TRBJ2-1

CDR3 DNA: TGCAGTGCTCTCCACCTGGGACAGGGGTTGTACGAGCAGTACTTC
CDR3 protein: CSALHLGQGLYEQYF
clone size: few
D gene: TRBD1
V gene: TRBV20-1
J gene: TRBJ2-7

CDR3 DNA: TGCGCCAGCAGCCAAGGGGGTAGAAAGAACTACGAGCAGTACTTC
CDR3 protein: CASSQGGRKNYEQYF
clone size: many
D gene: NA
V gene: TRBV4-3
J gene: TRBJ2-7

CDR3 DNA: TGTGCCAGCTCACCACCGGTAAACCGGGACAGTTCCACCTACAATGAGCAGTTCTTC
CDR3 protein: CASSPPVNRDSSTYNEQFF
clone size: NA
D gene: TRBD1
V gene: TRBV18
J gene: TRBJ2-1

CDR3 DNA: TGTGCCAGCAGCCCTATAGCGGGAGGGCAGGACAATGAGCAGTTCTTC
CDR3 protein: CASSPIAGGQDNEQFF
clone size: few
D gene: TRBD2
V gene: TRBV7-9
J gene: TRBJ2-1

CDR3 DNA: TGTGCCAGCAGCCTGGTTGGGGGTGGGGGTGAAGCTTTCTTT
CDR3 protein: CASSLVGGGGEAFF
clone size: NA
D gene: NA
V gene: TRBV5-5
J gene: TRBJ1-1

CDR3 DNA: TGCAGTGCTAGAGATCCCCGCCGCGGAGGACAGACCCAGTACTTC
CDR3 protein: CSARDPRRGGQTQYF
clone size: NA
D gene: NA
V gene: TRBV20-1
J gene: TRBJ2-5

CDR3 DNA: TGTGCCAGCAGTGTCCGACAGCACGGGGAGCTGTTTTTT
CDR3 protein: CASSVRQHGELFF
clone size: few
D gene: NA
V gene: TRBV25-1
J gene: TRBJ2-2

CDR3 DNA: TGCGCCAGCAGCTCCCTGGCCGGGACTAGCGGCTACGAGCAGTACTTC
CDR3 protein: CASSSLAGTSGYEQYF
clone size: NA
D gene: TRBD2
V gene: TRBV5-1
J gene: TRBJ2-7

CDR3 DNA: TGCAGTGCTAGCCTTTGGGGGGAAGCTAATGAAAAACTGTTTTTT
CDR3 protein: CSASLWGEANEKLFF
clone size: many
D gene: NA
V gene: TRBV20-1
J gene: TRBJ1-4

CDR3 DNA: TGCAGTGCTACATCCGTAGGGTACAACACAGATACGCAGTATTTT
CDR3 protein: CSATSVGYNTDTQYF
clone size: NA
D gene: NA
V gene: TRBV20-1
J gene: TRBJ2-3

CDR3 DNA: TGTGCCAGCAGTACCAGACAGAAAACGGGTACGCAGTATTTT
CDR3 protein: CASSTRQKTGTQYF
clone size: few
D gene: NA
V gene: TRBV27
J gene: TRBJ2-3

CDR3 DNA: TGTGCCAGCAGCGCGACAGGGTCAGAGACCCAGTACTTC
CDR3 protein: CASSATGSETQYF
clone size: NA
D gene: TRBD1
V gene: TRBV2
J gene: TRBJ2-5

CDR3 DNA: TGTGCCAGCAGCTTGCTAGTGTCGTCGGGGGGTGAGCAGTTCTTC
CDR3 protein: CASSLLVSSGGEQFF
clone size: many
D gene: TRBD2
V gene: TRBV7-2
J gene: TRBJ2-1

CDR3 DNA: TGTGCCAGCAGCCGGACGGGACCTCCCCAGGACACCATATATTTT
CDR3 protein: CASSRTGPPQDTIYF
clone size: few
D gene: NA
V gene: TRBV12-3/TRBV12-4
J gene: TRBJ1-3

CDR3 DNA: TGTGCCACCAGCAGAGGCGGCTCCTACAATGAGCAGTTCTTC
CDR3 protein: CATSRGGSYNEQFF
clone size: few
D gene: NA
V gene: TRBV15
J gene: TRBJ2-1

CDR3 DNA: TGCAGCGTGGGTTGGACAGGGGTATACAATCAGCCCCAGCATTTT
CDR3 protein: CSVGWTGVYNQPQHF
clone size: many
D gene: TRBD1
V gene: TRBV29-1
J gene: TRBJ1-5

CDR3 DNA: TGCAGTGCTAGACCCCCCGGAGCGGGAGCTGCCGGGGAGCTGTTTTTT
CDR3 protein: CSARPPGAGAAGELFF
clone size: NA
D gene: TRBD2
V gene: TRBV20-1
J gene: TRBJ2-2

CDR3 DNA: TGTGCCTCTAAGGGGACTAGCGAGAGGTACAATGAGCAGTTCTTC
CDR3 protein: CASKGTSERYNEQFF
clone size: many
D gene: TRBD2
V gene: TRBV28
J gene: TRBJ2-1

CDR3 DNA: TGTGCCAGCGGGAGGGAGGCAGGGAGAGGCTACACCTTC
CDR3 protein: CASGREAGRGYTF
clone size: NA
D gene: NA
V gene: TRBV6-1
J gene: TRBJ1-2

CDR3 DNA: TGCAGCGTTTTAGGGGAGCCGAACACTGAAGCTTTCTTT
CDR3 protein: CSVLGEPNTEAFF
clone size: many
D gene: NA
V gene: TRBV29-1
J gene: TRBJ1-1

CDR3 DNA: TGCAGTGCTTGGACAGGGGGCGCGAAGACCCAGTACTTC
CDR3 protein: CSAWTGGAKTQYF
clone size: few
D gene: TRBD1
V gene: TRBV20-1
J gene: TRBJ2-5

CDR3 DNA: TGTGCCAGCAGGAAGCCGGCAAGCGGTTCTACTGAAGCTTTCTTT
CDR3 protein: CASRKPASGSTEAFF
clone size: few
D gene: NA
V gene: TRBV6-2/TRBV6-3
J gene: TRBJ1-1

CDR3 DNA: TGTGCCAGCAGCTGGGGACGCGTCCAAGAGACCCAGTACTTC
CDR3 protein: CASSWGRVQETQYF
clone size: NA
D gene: NA
V gene: TRBV5-8
J gene: TRBJ2-5

CDR3 DNA: TGCAGTGCGCCGACTAGCGGGAGGTGGGGGGCCACAGATACGCAGTATTTT
CDR3 protein: CSAPTSGRWGATDTQYF
clone size: few
D gene: TRBD2
V gene: TRBV20-1
J gene: TRBJ2-3

CDR3 DNA: TGCAGTGCTCTTACCGGGACAGGGAGAGTAGGGGAGCAGTTCTTC
CDR3 protein: CSALTGTGRVGEQFF
clone size: few
D gene: TRBD1
V gene: TRBV20-1
J gene: TRBJ2-1

CDR3 DNA: TGCGCCAGCAGCTCCGCACCTAGCGGGAGTTCAGATACGCAGTATTTT
CDR3 protein: CASSSAPSGSSDTQYF
clone size: few
D gene: TRBD2
V gene: TRBV5-1
J gene: TRBJ2-3

CDR3 DNA: TGTGCCAGCAGTTCCCCTAGTAGCTCCTACAATGAGCAGTTCTTC
CDR3 protein: CASSSPSSSYNEQFF
clone size: NA
D gene: NA
V gene: TRBV6-2/TRBV6-3
J gene: TRBJ2-1

CDR3 DNA: TGTGCCAGCAGTTACTCACGACGGTCATCCGGGGAGCTGTTTTTT
CDR3 protein: CASSYSRRSSGELFF
clone size: NA
D gene: NA
V gene: TRBV6-5
J gene: TRBJ2-2